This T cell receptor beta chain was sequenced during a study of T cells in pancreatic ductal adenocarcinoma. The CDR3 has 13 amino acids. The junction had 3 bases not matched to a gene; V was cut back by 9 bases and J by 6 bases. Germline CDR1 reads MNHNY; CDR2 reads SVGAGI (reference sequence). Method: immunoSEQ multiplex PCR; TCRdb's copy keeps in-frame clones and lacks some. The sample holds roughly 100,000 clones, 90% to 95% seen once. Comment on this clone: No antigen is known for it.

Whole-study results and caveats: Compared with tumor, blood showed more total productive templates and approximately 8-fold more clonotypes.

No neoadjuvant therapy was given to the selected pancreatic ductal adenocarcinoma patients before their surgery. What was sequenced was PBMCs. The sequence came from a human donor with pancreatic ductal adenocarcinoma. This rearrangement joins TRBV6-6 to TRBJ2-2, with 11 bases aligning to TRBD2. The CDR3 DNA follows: TGTGCCAGTAGCGGGAGGGCCCCCGGGGAGCTGTTTTTT. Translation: CASSGRAPGELFF.